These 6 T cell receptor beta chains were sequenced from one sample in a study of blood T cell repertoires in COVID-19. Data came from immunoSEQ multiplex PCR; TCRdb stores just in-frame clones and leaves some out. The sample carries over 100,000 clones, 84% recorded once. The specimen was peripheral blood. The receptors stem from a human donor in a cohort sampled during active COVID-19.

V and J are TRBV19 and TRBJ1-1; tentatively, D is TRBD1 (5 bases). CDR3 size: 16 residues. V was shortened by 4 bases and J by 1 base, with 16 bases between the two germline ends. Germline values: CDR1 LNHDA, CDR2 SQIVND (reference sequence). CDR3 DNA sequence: TGTGCCAGTAGTAAGTGGGGCGGGGTACCGAACACTGAAGCTTTCTTT. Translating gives CASSKWGGVPNTEAFF.

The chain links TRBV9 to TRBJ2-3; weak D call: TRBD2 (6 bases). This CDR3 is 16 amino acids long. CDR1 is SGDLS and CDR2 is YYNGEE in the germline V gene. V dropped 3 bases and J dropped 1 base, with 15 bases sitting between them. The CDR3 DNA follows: TGTGCCAGCAGCGGGGGGGACCTTATGGGCACAGATACGCAGTATTTT. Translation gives CASSGGDLMGTDTQYF.

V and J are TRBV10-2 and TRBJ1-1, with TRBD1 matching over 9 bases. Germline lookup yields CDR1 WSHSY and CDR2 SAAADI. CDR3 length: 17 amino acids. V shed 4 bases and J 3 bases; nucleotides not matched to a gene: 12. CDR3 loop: CASSAGGQGPDYTEAFF. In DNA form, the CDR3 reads TGCGCCAGCAGTGCCGGGGGACAGGGCCCTGACTACACTGAAGCTTTCTTT.

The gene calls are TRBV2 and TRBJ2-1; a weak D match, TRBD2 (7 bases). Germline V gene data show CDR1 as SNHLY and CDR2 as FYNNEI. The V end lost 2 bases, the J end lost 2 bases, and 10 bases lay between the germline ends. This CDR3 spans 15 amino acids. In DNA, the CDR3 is TGTGCCAGCAGTGAACTGCGGGGGCCCTACAATGAGCAGTTCTTC. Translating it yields CASSELRGPYNEQFF.

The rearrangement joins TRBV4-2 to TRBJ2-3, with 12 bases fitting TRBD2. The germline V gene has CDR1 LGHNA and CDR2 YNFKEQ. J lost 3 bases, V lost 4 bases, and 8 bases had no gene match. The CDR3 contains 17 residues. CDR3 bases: TGTGCCAGCAGCCCCATGCTAGCGGGGGGGCCAACAGATACGCAGTATTTT. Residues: CASSPMLAGGPTDTQYF.

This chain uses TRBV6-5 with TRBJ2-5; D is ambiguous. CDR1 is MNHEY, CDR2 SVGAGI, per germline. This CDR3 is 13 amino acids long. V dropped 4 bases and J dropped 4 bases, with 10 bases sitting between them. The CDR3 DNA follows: TGTGCCAGCAGTTCCGTATTCCGAGAGACCCAGTACTTC. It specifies CASSSVFRETQYF.